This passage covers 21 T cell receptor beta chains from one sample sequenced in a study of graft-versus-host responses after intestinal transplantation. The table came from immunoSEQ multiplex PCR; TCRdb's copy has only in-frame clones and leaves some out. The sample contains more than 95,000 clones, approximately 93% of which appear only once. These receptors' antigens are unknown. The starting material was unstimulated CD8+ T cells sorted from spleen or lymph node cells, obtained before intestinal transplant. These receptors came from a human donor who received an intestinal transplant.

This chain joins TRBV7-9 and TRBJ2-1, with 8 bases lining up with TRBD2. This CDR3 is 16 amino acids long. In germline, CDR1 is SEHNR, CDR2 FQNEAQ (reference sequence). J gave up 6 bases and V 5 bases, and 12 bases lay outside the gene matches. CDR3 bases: TGTGCCAGCAGCCCCTCGGGGGGGGAGGGGTTCAATGAGCAGTTCTTC. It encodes CASSPSGGEGFNEQFF.

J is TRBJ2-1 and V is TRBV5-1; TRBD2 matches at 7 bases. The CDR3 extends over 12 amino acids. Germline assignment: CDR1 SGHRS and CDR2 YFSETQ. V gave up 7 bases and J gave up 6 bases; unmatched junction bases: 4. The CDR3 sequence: CASWTGGNEQFF. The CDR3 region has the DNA TGCGCCAGCTGGACGGGAGGCAATGAGCAGTTCTTC.

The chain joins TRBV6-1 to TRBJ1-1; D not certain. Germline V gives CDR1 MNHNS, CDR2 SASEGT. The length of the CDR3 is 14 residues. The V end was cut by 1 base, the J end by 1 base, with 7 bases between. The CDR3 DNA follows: TGTGCCAGCAGTGAAGAAGGAACGAACACTGAAGCTTTCTTT. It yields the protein CASSEEGTNTEAFF.

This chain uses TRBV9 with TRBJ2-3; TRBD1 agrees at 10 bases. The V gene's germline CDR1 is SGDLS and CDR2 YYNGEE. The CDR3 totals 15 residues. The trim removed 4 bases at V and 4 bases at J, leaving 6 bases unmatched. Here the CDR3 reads CASSWGDRGPDTQYF. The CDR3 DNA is TGTGCCAGCAGCTGGGGGGACAGGGGCCCAGATACGCAGTATTTT. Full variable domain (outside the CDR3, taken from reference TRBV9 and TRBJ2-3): DSGVTQTPKHLITATGQRVTLRCSPRSGDLSVYWYQQSLDQGLQFLIQYYNGEERAKGNILERFSAQQFPDLHSELNLSSLELGDSALYFCASSWGDRGPDTQYFGPGTRLTVL.

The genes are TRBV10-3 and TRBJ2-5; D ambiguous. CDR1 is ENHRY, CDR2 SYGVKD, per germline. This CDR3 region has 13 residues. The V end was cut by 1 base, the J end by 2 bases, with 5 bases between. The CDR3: CAISEWQQETQYF. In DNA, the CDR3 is TGTGCCATCAGTGAGTGGCAGCAAGAGACCCAGTACTTC.

The CDR3 DNA reads as TGCGCCAGCAGCTCTTCGGAGTACACTGAAGCTTTCTTT. This translates into CASSSSEYTEAFF. The chain couples TRBV5-1 to TRBJ1-1; D gene unclear. The CDR3 is 13 amino acids. V lost 3 bases, J lost 3 bases, and 9 bases lay in between. Germline V gene sequence: CDR1 SGHRS, CDR2 YFSETQ.

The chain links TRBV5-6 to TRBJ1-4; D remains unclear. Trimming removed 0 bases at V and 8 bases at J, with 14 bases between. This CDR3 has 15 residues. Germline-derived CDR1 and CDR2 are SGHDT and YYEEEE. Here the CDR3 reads CASSLAKGIVEKLFF. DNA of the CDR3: TGTGCCAGCAGCTTGGCCAAGGGAATTGTCGAAAAACTGTTTTTT. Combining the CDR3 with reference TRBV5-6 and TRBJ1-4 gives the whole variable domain DAGVTQSPTHLIKTRGQQVTLRCSPKSGHDTVSWYQQALGQGPQFIFQYYEEEERQRGNFPDRFSGHQFPNYSSELNVNALLLGDSALYLCASSLAKGIVEKLFFGSGTQLSVL.

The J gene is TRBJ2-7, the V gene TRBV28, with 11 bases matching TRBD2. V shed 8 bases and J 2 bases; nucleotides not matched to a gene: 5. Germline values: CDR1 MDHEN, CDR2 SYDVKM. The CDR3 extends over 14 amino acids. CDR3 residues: CASALAGGPYEQYF. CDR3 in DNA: TGTGCCAGCGCCTTAGCGGGGGGGCCCTACGAGCAGTACTTC. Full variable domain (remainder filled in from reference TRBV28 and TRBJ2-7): DVKVTQSSRYLVKRTGEKVFLECVQDMDHENMFWYRQDPGLGLRLIYFSYDVKMKEKGDIPEGYSVSREKKERFSLILESASTNQTSMYLCASALAGGPYEQYFGPGTRLTVT.

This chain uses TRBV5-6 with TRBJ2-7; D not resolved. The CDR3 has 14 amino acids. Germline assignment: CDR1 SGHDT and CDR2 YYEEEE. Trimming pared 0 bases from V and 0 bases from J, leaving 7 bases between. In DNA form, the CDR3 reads TGTGCCAGCAGCTTGGTTAGGGACTCCTACGAGCAGTACTTC. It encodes CASSLVRDSYEQYF.

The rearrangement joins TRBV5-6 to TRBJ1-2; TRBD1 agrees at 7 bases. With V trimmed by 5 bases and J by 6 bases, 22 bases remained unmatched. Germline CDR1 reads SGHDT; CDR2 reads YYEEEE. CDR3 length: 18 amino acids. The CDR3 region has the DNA TGTGCCAGCAGTTCACCTCAATTTCCGGGACAGCCTAGGGATGGCTACACCTTC. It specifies CASSSPQFPGQPRDGYTF.

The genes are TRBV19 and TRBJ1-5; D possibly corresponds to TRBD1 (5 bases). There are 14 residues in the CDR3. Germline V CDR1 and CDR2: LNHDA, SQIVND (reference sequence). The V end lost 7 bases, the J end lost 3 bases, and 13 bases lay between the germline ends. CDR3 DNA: TGTGCCAGTACCTTCGACAGATACAATCAGCCCCAGCATTTT. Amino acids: CASTFDRYNQPQHF.

The chain's CDR3 is CASSGGPGPLGYTF. In DNA form, the CDR3 reads TGTGCCAGCAGCGGGGGACCGGGACCTCTTGGCTACACCTTC. The genes are TRBV5-6 and TRBJ1-2; D might be TRBD1 (5 bases). V was pared by 4 bases and J by 7 bases, with 17 bases between. The CDR3 sequence is 14 residues long. CDR1 is SGHDT, CDR2 YYEEEE, per germline.

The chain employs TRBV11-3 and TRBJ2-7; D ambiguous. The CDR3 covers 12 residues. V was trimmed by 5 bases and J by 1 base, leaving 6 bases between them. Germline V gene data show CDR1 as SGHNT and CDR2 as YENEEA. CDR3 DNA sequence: TGTGCCAGCAGCCTTCAATCCTACGAGCAGTACTTC. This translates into CASSLQSYEQYF.

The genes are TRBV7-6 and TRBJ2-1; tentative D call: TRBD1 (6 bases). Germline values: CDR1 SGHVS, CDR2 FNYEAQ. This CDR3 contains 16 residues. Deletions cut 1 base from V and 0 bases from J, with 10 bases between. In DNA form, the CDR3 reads TGTGCCAGCAGCTTAGTCCAGGGGAGCTCCTACAATGAGCAGTTCTTC. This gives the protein CASSLVQGSSYNEQFF.

Written as DNA, the CDR3 is TGTGCCAGCGACACCAACCGGGAGAGCACAGATACGCAGTATTTT. It codes for CASDTNRESTDTQYF. The chain uses TRBV7-9 and TRBJ2-3; TRBD2 might be the D (6 bases). Trimming shortened V by 8 bases and J by 0 bases, and 15 bases separated the two germline ends. Germline V CDR1 and CDR2: SEHNR, FQNEAQ (reference sequence). The length of the CDR3 is 15 residues.

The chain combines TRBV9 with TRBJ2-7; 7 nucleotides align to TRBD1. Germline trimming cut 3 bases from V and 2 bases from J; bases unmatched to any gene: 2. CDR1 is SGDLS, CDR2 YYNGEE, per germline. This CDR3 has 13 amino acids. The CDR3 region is CASSAGQTYEQYF. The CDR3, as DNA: TGTGCCAGCAGCGCGGGACAGACCTACGAGCAGTACTTC.

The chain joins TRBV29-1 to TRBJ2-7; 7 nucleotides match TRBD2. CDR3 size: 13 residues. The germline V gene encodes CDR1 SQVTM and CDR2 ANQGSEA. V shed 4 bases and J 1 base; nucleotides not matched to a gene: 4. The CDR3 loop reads CSVVGLGSYEQYF. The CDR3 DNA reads TGCAGCGTTGTAGGACTAGGGTCCTACGAGCAGTACTTC.

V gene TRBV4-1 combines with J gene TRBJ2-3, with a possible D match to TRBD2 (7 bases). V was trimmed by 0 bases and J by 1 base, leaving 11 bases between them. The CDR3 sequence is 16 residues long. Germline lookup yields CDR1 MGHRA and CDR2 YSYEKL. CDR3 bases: TGCGCCAGCAGCCAAGATTGGGAGGGGGGCACAGATACGCAGTATTTT. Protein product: CASSQDWEGGTDTQYF.

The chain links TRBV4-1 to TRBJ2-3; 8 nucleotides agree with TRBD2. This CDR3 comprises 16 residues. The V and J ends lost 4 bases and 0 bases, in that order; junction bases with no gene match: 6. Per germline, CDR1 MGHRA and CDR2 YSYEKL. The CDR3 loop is CASSPIAGPSTDTQYF. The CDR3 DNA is TGCGCCAGCAGCCCCATAGCGGGGCCTAGCACAGATACGCAGTATTTT.

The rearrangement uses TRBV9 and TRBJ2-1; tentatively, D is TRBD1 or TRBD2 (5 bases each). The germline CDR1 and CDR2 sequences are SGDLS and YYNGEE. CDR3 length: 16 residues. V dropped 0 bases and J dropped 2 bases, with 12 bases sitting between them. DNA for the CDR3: TGTGCCAGCAGCGTAGATTGGGGGTTAACCTACAATGAGCAGTTCTTC. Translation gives CASSVDWGLTYNEQFF. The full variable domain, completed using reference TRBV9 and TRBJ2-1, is DSGVTQTPKHLITATGQRVTLRCSPRSGDLSVYWYQQSLDQGLQFLIQYYNGEERAKGNILERFSAQQFPDLHSELNLSSLELGDSALYFCASSVDWGLTYNEQFFGPGTRLTVL.

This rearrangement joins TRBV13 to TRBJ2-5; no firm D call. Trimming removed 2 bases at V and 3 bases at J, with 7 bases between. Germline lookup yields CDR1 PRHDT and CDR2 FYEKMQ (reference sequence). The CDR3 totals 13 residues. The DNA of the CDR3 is TGTGCCAGCAGCTTATTCCAAGAAGAGACCCAGTACTTC. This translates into CASSLFQEETQYF.